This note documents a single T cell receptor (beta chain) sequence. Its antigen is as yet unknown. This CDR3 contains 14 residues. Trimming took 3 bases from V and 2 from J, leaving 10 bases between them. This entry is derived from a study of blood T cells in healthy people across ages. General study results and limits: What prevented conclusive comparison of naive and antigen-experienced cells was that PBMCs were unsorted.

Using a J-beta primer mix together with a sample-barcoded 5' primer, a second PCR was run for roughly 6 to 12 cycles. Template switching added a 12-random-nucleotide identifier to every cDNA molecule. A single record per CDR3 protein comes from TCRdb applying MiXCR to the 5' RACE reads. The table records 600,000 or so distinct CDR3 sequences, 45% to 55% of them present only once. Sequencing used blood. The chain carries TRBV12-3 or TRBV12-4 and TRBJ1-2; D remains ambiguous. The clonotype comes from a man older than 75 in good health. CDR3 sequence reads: CASSFEPPNYGYTF. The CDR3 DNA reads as TGTGCCAGCAGTTTCGAACCGCCCAACTATGGCTACACCTTC.